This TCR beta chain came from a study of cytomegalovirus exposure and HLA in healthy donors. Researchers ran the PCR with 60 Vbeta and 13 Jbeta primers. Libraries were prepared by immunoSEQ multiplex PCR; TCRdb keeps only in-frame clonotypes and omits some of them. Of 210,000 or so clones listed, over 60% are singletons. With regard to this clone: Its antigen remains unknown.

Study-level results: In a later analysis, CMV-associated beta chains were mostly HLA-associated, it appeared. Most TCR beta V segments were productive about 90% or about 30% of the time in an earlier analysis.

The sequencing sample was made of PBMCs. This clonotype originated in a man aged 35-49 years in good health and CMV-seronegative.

The CDR3 DNA reads TGTGCCAGCAGTTTAAGTGCGGGAGGGCCAATCCACGAGCAGTACTTC. Its protein is CASSLSAGGPIHEQYF. This chain links TRBV27 with TRBJ2-7; 9 bases map to TRBD2. Germline CDR1 is MNHEY and CDR2 is SMNVEV (reference sequence). The ends lost 2 bases at V and 5 bases at J; junction bases unmatched: 10. There are 16 residues in the CDR3.